These 32 T cell receptor beta chains came from one sample sequenced in a study of response to subunit inactivated influenza vaccine. TCRdb re-derived calls from the RT-PCR reads in MiXCR, one entry per CDR3 protein. The top ten hold about an eighth of the sample, which has more than 450,000 distinct CDR3 sequences, 7.5% to 8.5% seen once. Source: PBMCs from blood, taken around 25 months after vaccination. The source of these receptors is a man between 45 and 75 years old who received an inactivated influenza vaccine.

This clonotype turned up a few times. V usage is TRBV6-2 or TRBV6-3 and J usage is TRBJ2-1, with D unresolved. V was shortened by 0 bases and J by 2 bases, with 14 bases between the two germline ends. The germline gives CDR1 MNHEY, CDR2 SVGEGT. CDR3 length: 17 residues. In DNA, the CDR3 is TGTGCCAGCAGTTACTCCGTCCTGTTCCTCACCTACAATGAGCAGTTCTTC. Its translation is CASSYSVLFLTYNEQFF.

This clonotype was counted a few times. The rearrangement uses TRBV12-3 or TRBV12-4 and TRBJ1-2, with 8 nucleotides matching TRBD1. The CDR3 loop spans 15 amino acids. The V gene end was trimmed by 6 bases and the J gene end by 4 bases; junction bases not matched to a gene: 10. DNA of the CDR3: TGTGCCAGCAGCGCGACCGGACAGGGTATCTATGGCTACACCTTC. Its protein product is CASSATGQGIYGYTF.

A few counts support this clonotype. The genes are TRBV6-2 or TRBV6-3 and TRBJ1-5; a weak D match, TRBD1 (5 bases). Germline CDR1 is MNHEY and CDR2 is SVGEGT. The CDR3 has 15 amino acids. Trimming cost V 6 bases and J 7 bases, with 19 bases left between them. The CDR3 loop is CASSPQFGGFQPQHF. For the CDR3, the DNA is TGTGCCAGCAGCCCCCAGTTTGGGGGGTTCCAGCCCCAGCATTTT.

V and J are TRBV7-2 and TRBJ2-1; either TRBD1 or TRBD2 may fit D (5 bases each). The V and J ends lost 5 bases and 7 bases respectively, with 15 bases between them. The germline CDR1 and CDR2 sequences are SGHTA and FQGNSA. The length of the CDR3 is 14 residues. The CDR3 DNA is TGTGCCAGCAGCCCGATGTGGGGCGGGAATGAGCAGTTCTTC. The encoded protein is CASSPMWGGNEQFF.

This clonotype appeared many times. V usage is TRBV5-1 and J usage is TRBJ2-2; D is unresolved. The CDR3 has 12 residues. Germline lookup yields CDR1 SGHRS and CDR2 YFSETQ. Trimming took off 4 bases at V and 5 bases at J, with 6 bases between the two ends. DNA of the CDR3: TGCGCCAGCAGCCCCACAACCGGGGAGCTGTTTTTT. This sequence encodes CASSPTTGELFF.

As DNA, the CDR3 is TGTGCCATCAGTGAACGCACGGACACACAGGGTGTGTGGGGAAACACCATATATTTT. Translated, it gives CAISERTDTQGVWGNTIYF. The chain is built from TRBV10-3 and TRBJ1-3, with a tentative D call TRBD1 (6 bases). This CDR3 is 19 amino acids long. Germline V CDR1 and CDR2: ENHRY, SYGVKD. The V end lost 3 bases, the J end lost 4 bases, and 25 bases lay between the germline ends.

In this sample, this clonotype turned up a few times. The gene calls are TRBV18 and TRBJ2-2; D remains unclear. V dropped 0 bases and J dropped 1 base, with 12 bases sitting between them. This CDR3 contains 17 residues. In germline, CDR1 is KGHSH, CDR2 LQKENI. The CDR3 spells CASSPPKGSMNTGELFF. CDR3 coding DNA: TGTGCCAGCTCACCACCAAAGGGTTCAATGAACACCGGGGAGCTGTTTTTT.

This clonotype was seen ten or more times. CDR3 protein: CSVAFFSYEQYF. The CDR3 nucleotides are TGCAGCGTTGCATTCTTCTCCTACGAGCAGTACTTC. The chain joins TRBV29-1 to TRBJ2-7; no firm D call. Germline CDR1 and CDR2: SQVTM and ANQGSEA. The CDR3 runs 12 residues. V lost 4 bases, J lost 0 bases, and 7 bases lay in between.

This rearrangement joins TRBV27 to TRBJ1-2; TRBD1 might be the D (5 bases). Germline CDR1 MNHEY, CDR2 SMNVEV (reference sequence). V lost 6 bases and J lost 4, with 12 bases in between. This CDR3 region has 13 residues. CDR3 sequence: CASRPRDFYGYTF. As DNA, the CDR3 is TGTGCCAGCAGACCCAGGGACTTCTATGGCTACACCTTC.

This clonotype has more than one count but fewer than ten. The chain recombines TRBV4-3 with TRBJ1-1; 9 bases are shared with TRBD1. The ends lost 3 bases at V and 7 bases at J; junction bases unmatched: 9. The CDR3 is 15 amino acids. Germline lookup yields CDR1 LGHNA and CDR2 YSLEER. In nucleotides, the CDR3 is TGCGCCAGCAGCCACGTCGGACAGGGGCCGTTTGAAGCTTTCTTT. This gives the protein CASSHVGQGPFEAFF.

This clonotype showed up just a few times. The V and J genes are TRBV15 and TRBJ2-1; the match to TRBD2 covers 11 bases. Germline trimming cut 0 bases from V and 9 bases from J; bases unmatched to any gene: 4. Germline V gene lookup returns CDR1 LNHNV and CDR2 YYDKDF (reference sequence). The CDR3 contains 15 residues. The DNA of the CDR3 is TGTGCCACCAGCAGAGACCTTGGACTAGCGGGTGAGCAGTTCTTC. This encodes CATSRDLGLAGEQFF.

J is TRBJ2-1 and V is TRBV2; possibly TRBD2 for D (6 bases). Germline-derived CDR1 and CDR2 are SNHLY and FYNNEI. Trimming removed 7 bases at V and 9 bases at J, with 19 bases between. The CDR3 runs 14 residues. CDR3 in amino acids: CASMWGGVVGEQFF. CDR3 in DNA: TGTGCCAGCATGTGGGGCGGGGTCGTGGGTGAGCAGTTCTTC.

This clonotype was detected only a few times. The chain is built from TRBV12-3 or TRBV12-4 and TRBJ1-1; D unresolved. Trimming shortened V by 5 bases and J by 2 bases, and 12 bases separated the two germline ends. The CDR3 runs 14 residues. This CDR3 reads CASSPPPGNTEAFF. The CDR3, as DNA: TGTGCCAGCAGTCCCCCCCCGGGTAACACTGAAGCTTTCTTT.

This clonotype was seen more than once but under ten times. This sequence joins TRBV4-2 and TRBJ2-2, with D tentatively TRBD1 (5 bases). The germline CDR1 and CDR2 sequences are LGHNA and YNFKEQ. This CDR3 is 17 amino acids long. V dropped 0 bases and J dropped 6 bases, with 17 bases sitting between them. DNA of the CDR3: TGTGCCAGCAGCCAAGATTCGACAGCTGCTCGGTCCGGGGAGCTGTTTTTT. This translates into CASSQDSTAARSGELFF.

This clonotype was seen repeatedly, ten times or more. The rearrangement links TRBV24-1 to TRBJ2-3; the D gene could be TRBD1 or TRBD2 (5 bases each). Trimming cost V 4 bases and J 2 bases, with 15 bases left between them. Looked up from germline, CDR1 is KGHDR and CDR2 is SFDVKD. The CDR3 sequence is 16 residues long. CDR3 DNA sequence: TGTGCCACCAGTGACCCCGGGACCGGGACCACAGATACGCAGTATTTT. Amino acids: CATSDPGTGTTDTQYF.

CDR3 sequence reads: CASSLAGLLQTQYF. The CDR3, as DNA: TGTGCCAGCAGCTTAGCGGGACTACTCCAGACCCAGTACTTC. The chain carries TRBV7-9 and TRBJ2-5; 7 bases are shared with TRBD2. Germline trimming cut 0 bases from V and 6 bases from J; bases unmatched to any gene: 4. CDR3 length equals 14 residues. Per germline, CDR1 SEHNR and CDR2 FQNEAQ (reference sequence). Complete variable domain (other parts from reference TRBV7-9 and TRBJ2-5): DTGVSQNPRHKITKRGQNVTFRCDPISEHNRLYWYRQTLGQGPEFLTYFQNEAQLEKSRLLSDRFSAERPKGSFSTLEIQRTEQGDSAMYLCASSLAGLLQTQYFGPGTRLLVL.

This clonotype has only a few counts. The chain links TRBV29-1 to TRBJ2-7; 9 bases are a match to TRBD2. CDR1 and CDR2 (germline): SQVTM, ANQGSEA. V was clipped by 0 bases and J by 7 bases; unmatched bases: 10. This CDR3 is 15 amino acids long. CDR3: CSVEDQAGGLREQYF. The CDR3 region has the DNA TGCAGCGTTGAAGATCAGGCGGGAGGGCTACGGGAGCAGTACTTC.

This clonotype turned up a few times. V is TRBV3-1 and J is TRBJ2-7; D call uncertain. V was cut by 4 bases and J by 2 bases, with 15 bases left in between. This CDR3 comprises 15 residues. Germline-derived CDR1 and CDR2 are LGHDT and YNNKEL (reference sequence). The CDR3 loop is CASSRSRTATYEQYF. The DNA of the CDR3 is TGTGCCAGCAGCCGCAGTCGTACAGCTACCTACGAGCAGTACTTC.

The CDR3 here is CSARRGRSNQPQHF. The CDR3 coding sequence is TGCAGTGCGCGGCGGGGCCGGAGCAATCAGCCCCAGCATTTT. V gene TRBV20-1 combines with J gene TRBJ1-5; the D gene is possibly TRBD1 (5 bases). The CDR3 is 14 amino acids. Germline V CDR1 and CDR2: DFQATT, SNEGSKA (reference sequence). V lost 6 bases and J lost 1, with 13 bases in between.

V and J are TRBV6-2 or TRBV6-3 and TRBJ1-1; possible D gene TRBD1, 5 bases. The CDR3 extends over 17 amino acids. V shed 3 bases and J shed 3 bases, with 20 bases lying between them. The germline V gene encodes CDR1 MNHEY and CDR2 SVGEGT. DNA for the CDR3: TGTGCCAGCAGTTATGCCAGGGAGGGCCCCCCAGACACTGAAGCTTTCTTT. Its protein is CASSYAREGPPDTEAFF.

A few counts support this clonotype. The chain joins TRBV11-2 to TRBJ2-1, with 10 bases that match TRBD2. CDR3 size: 17 residues. Per the germline V gene, CDR1 is SGHAT and CDR2 is FQNNGV. Losses at the gene ends were 1 base for V and 8 bases for J; bases not matched to a gene: 11. CDR3 amino acids: CASSLVSLAGAVDEQFF. The CDR3 DNA follows: TGTGCCAGCAGCTTAGTATCTCTAGCGGGAGCGGTCGATGAGCAGTTCTTC.

A few counts support this clonotype. The rearrangement links TRBV29-1 to TRBJ2-1, with D perhaps being TRBD1 or TRBD2 (5 bases each). V was cut by 6 bases and J by 0 bases, with 15 bases left in between. The CDR3 is 15 residues long. CDR1 and CDR2 from the germline V gene are SQVTM and ANQGSEA. In nucleotides, the CDR3 is TGCAGCGTAGCTGAGGGGACCAGCTCCTACAATGAGCAGTTCTTC. Translation gives CSVAEGTSSYNEQFF.

This clonotype was observed a handful of times. The V call is TRBV7-3, the J call TRBJ2-5; no clear D gene. The V gene lost 2 bases and the J gene lost 5 bases, with 9 bases spanning the gap. Germline CDR1 reads SGHTA; CDR2 reads FQGTGA. This CDR3 has 13 residues. CDR3: CASSLHPSETQYF. CDR3 in DNA: TGTGCCAGCAGCTTACACCCGTCGGAGACCCAGTACTTC.

This clonotype has a count of ten or more. The chain links TRBV11-2 to TRBJ2-3; D unclear. Germline V gene lookup returns CDR1 SGHAT and CDR2 FQNNGV. V lost 5 bases to trimming and J lost 4 bases, with 7 bases between them. This CDR3 region has 12 residues. CDR3 nucleotide sequence: TGTGCCAGCAGCCCTAGGCCAGATACGCAGTATTTT. Amino acids: CASSPRPDTQYF.

The CDR3 loop reads CSAPHREVSTDTQYF. DNA for the CDR3: TGCAGTGCACCCCACAGGGAAGTTAGCACAGATACGCAGTATTTT. V usage is TRBV20-1 and J usage is TRBJ2-3, with a tentative D call TRBD1 (6 bases). Germline V gene sequence: CDR1 DFQATT, CDR2 SNEGSKA (reference sequence). Trimming removed 6 bases at V and 0 bases at J, with 16 bases between. This CDR3 spans 15 amino acids.

This clonotype was counted only a few times. V gene TRBV7-9 combines with J gene TRBJ2-7, with 10 bases matching TRBD2. The CDR3 extends over 15 amino acids. Germline-derived CDR1 and CDR2 are SEHNR and FQNEAQ (reference sequence). The junction had 9 bases not matched to a gene; V was cut back by 5 bases and J by 5 bases. The CDR3 here is CASSPLQRGGNEQYF. The CDR3 DNA reads TGTGCCAGCAGCCCGTTACAGCGGGGGGGCAACGAGCAGTACTTC.

V is TRBV6-4 and J is TRBJ1-2; a weak D match, TRBD1 (6 bases). V gave up 0 bases and J gave up 9 bases, with 17 bases separating them. This CDR3 has 15 amino acids. Germline CDR1 and CDR2: MRHNA and SNTAGT. The CDR3 spells CASSDSNIGQRSYTF. For the CDR3, the DNA is TGTGCCAGCAGTGACTCGAATATCGGACAGCGTAGCTACACCTTC.

In its sample, this clonotype was seen many times. This chain uses TRBV29-1 with TRBJ2-1; D is uncertain. Germline-derived CDR1 and CDR2 are SQVTM and ANQGSEA. The ends were cut back, 6 bases at V and 4 bases at J, with 13 bases in the middle. The CDR3 spans 13 residues. The chain's CDR3 is CSVPRVKYNEQFF. CDR3 coding DNA: TGCAGCGTCCCTCGGGTCAAATACAATGAGCAGTTCTTC.

This sequence joins TRBV3-1 and TRBJ2-3; D ambiguous. The germline gives CDR1 LGHDT, CDR2 YNNKEL (reference sequence). The V end was cut by 0 bases, the J end by 1 base, with 11 bases between. The CDR3 sequence is 16 residues long. DNA for the CDR3: TGTGCCAGCAGCCAAGATTCAGCTACTCGCACAGATACGCAGTATTTT. It specifies CASSQDSATRTDTQYF.

This clonotype showed up many times. The chain combines TRBV6-1 with TRBJ2-1; the match to TRBD1 covers 8 bases. Germline CDR1 and CDR2: MNHNS and SASEGT. The V gene end was trimmed by 5 bases and the J gene end by 13 bases; junction bases not matched to a gene: 4. The length of the CDR3 is 11 residues. In nucleotides, the CDR3 is TGTGCCAGCAGTACGACAGGGGAACAGTTCTTC. The encoded protein is CASSTTGEQFF.

This clonotype occurred a few times. The genes are TRBV20-1 and TRBJ1-2; D may be TRBD1 (6 bases). CDR3 length: 13 amino acids. With 1 base removed from V and 5 bases from J, the gap between germline ends came to 11 bases. Per germline, CDR1 DFQATT and CDR2 SNEGSKA (reference sequence). CDR3 region: CSARAHRVYGYTF. CDR3 DNA sequence: TGCAGTGCTAGAGCCCACAGGGTGTATGGCTACACCTTC.

A few counts support this clonotype. V usage is TRBV12-3 or TRBV12-4 and J usage is TRBJ1-1; D gene ambiguous. The CDR3 runs to 14 residues. V lost 0 bases to trimming and J lost 4 bases, with 9 bases between them. The chain's CDR3 is CASSLARSSTEAFF. The DNA of the CDR3 is TGTGCCAGCAGTTTAGCGCGGAGCAGCACTGAAGCTTTCTTT.